This T cell receptor (beta chain) was sequenced in a study of cytomegalovirus exposure and HLA in healthy donors. General study results and limits: Data from an earlier analysis indicated that most TCR beta V segments were productive either about 87% or about 30% of the time. TCR beta sequences reportedly predicted most subjects' HLA-A and HLA-B alleles accurately. Analyses of presence and absence presupposed an approximately uniform sequencing depth across donors.

Amplification used 60 Vbeta primers and 13 Jbeta primers. Clones were read by immunoSEQ multiplex PCR, and TCRdb kept only the in-frame ones, dropping some. The sample consists of around 88,000 clones, approximately 72% of them appearing once. On this clone: Its antigen remains unidentified.

Sequencing input: PBMCs. This TCR derives from a woman aged 40 to 50 in good health and CMV-seropositive.

CDR3 in amino acids: CATTSGRNYEQYF. CDR3 nucleotide sequence: TGTGCCACCACTAGCGGGAGGAACTACGAGCAGTACTTC. The V gene is TRBV2, the J gene TRBJ2-7, with 12 nucleotides matching TRBD2. The V gene's germline CDR1 is SNHLY and CDR2 FYNNEI. The CDR3 is made up of 13 amino acids. V was clipped by 10 bases and J by 3 bases; unmatched bases: 4.